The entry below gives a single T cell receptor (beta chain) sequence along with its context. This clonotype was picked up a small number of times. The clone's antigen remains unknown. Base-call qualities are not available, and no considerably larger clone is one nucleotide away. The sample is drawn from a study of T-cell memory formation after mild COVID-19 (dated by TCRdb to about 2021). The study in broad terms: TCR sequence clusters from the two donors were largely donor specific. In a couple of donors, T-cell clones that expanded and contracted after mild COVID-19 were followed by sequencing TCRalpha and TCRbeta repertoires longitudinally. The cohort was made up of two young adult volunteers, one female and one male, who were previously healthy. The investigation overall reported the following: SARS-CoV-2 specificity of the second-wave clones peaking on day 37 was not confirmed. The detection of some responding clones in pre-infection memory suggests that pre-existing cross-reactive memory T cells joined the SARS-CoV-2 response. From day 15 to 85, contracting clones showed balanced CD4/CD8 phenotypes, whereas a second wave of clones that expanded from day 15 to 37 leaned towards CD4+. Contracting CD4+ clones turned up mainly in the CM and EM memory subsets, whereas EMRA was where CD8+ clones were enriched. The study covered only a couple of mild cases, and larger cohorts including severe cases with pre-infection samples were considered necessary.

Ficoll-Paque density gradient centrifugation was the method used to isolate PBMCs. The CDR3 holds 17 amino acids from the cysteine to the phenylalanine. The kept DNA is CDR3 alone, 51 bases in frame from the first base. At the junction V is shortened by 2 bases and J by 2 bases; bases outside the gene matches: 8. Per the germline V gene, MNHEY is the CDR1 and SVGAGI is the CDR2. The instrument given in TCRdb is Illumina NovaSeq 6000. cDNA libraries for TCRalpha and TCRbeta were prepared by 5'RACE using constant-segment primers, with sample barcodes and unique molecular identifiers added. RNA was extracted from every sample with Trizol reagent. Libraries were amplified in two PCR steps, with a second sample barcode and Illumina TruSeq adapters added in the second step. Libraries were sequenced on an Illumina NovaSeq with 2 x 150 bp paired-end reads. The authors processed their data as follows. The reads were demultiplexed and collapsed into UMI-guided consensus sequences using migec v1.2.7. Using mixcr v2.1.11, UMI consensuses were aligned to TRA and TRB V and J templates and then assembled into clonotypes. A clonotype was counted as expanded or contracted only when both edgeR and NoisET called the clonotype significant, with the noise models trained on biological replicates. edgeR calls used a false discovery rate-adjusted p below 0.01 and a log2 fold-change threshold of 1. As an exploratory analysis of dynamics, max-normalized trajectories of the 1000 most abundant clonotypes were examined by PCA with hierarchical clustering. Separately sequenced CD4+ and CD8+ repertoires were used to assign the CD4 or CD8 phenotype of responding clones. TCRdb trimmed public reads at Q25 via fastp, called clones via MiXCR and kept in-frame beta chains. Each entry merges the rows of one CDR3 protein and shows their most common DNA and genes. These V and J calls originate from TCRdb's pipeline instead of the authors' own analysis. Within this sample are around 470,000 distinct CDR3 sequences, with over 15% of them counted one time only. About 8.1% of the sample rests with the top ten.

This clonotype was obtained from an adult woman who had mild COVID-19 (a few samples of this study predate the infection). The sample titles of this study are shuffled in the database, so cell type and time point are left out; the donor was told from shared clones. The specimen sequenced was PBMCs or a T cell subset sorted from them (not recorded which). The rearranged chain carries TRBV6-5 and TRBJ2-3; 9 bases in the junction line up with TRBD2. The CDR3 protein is CASSYIGLAGTTDTQYF. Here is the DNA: TGTGCCAGCAGTTACATAGGGCTAGCGGGGACCACAGATACGCAGTATTTT.